These T cell receptor beta chains were read from a single sample in a study of early T cells in non-severe SARS-CoV-2 infection. TCRdb redid the calling of the 5' RACE reads with MiXCR, one entry per CDR3 protein. The sample lists more than 65,000 distinct CDR3 sequences, over 10% occurring once. Sequencing input: whole blood. Every receptor here comes from an adult who was a healthcare worker with PCR-confirmed SARS-CoV-2 infection or an uninfected control (not recorded which). Both conserved end residues are part of each CDR3. The order of the fields is clone size, J gene, V gene, D gene, CDR3 protein, CDR3 DNA. The D gene is left open where the match is weak. Clone size is not always given. Where it is, it says once, few, many or a class for expanded clones.

many,TRBJ2-1,TRBV12-3/TRBV12-4,TRBD2,CASSPSGRAPYNEQFF,TGTGCCAGCAGCCCTAGCGGGAGGGCCCCATACAATGAGCAGTTCTTC
many,TRBJ1-5,TRBV2,NA,CASNRDSNQPQHF,TGTGCCAGCAACAGGGATAGCAATCAGCCCCAGCATTTT
few,TRBJ1-1,TRBV29-1,NA,CSGEGHLNTEAFF,TGCAGCGGGGAAGGACACCTGAACACTGAAGCTTTCTTT
many,TRBJ1-2,TRBV3-1,TRBD1,CASSPGTGMGYGYTF,TGTGCCAGCAGCCCAGGGACAGGGATGGGCTATGGCTACACCTTC
few,TRBJ2-7,TRBV12-3/TRBV12-4,TRBD2,CASRDSGRGYEQYF,TGTGCCAGCAGAGACAGCGGGAGGGGATACGAGCAGTACTTC
few,TRBJ2-7,TRBV7-9,TRBD1,CASSDRDSYEQYF,TGTGCCAGCAGCGACCGGGACAGCTACGAGCAGTACTTC
many,TRBJ2-2,TRBV24-1,NA,CATSAPGELFF,TGTGCCACCAGTGCTCCGGGGGAGCTGTTTTTT
few,TRBJ1-5,TRBV12-3/TRBV12-4,NA,CASSFTGQQPQHF,TGTGCCAGCAGTTTCACAGGGCAACAGCCCCAGCATTTT
few,TRBJ2-5,TRBV5-1,NA,CASSSVQETQYF,TGCGCCAGCAGCTCGGTCCAAGAGACCCAGTACTTC
many,TRBJ2-3,TRBV5-1,NA,CASSLSVAVTDTQYF,TGCGCCAGCAGCTTAAGCGTGGCGGTCACAGATACGCAGTATTTT
few,TRBJ2-2,TRBV19,NA,CASSIDWDGELFF,TGTGCCAGTAGTATAGATTGGGACGGGGAGCTGTTTTTT
many,TRBJ2-2,TRBV7-7,TRBD2,CASRGGTSSTGELFF,TGTGCCAGCAGGGGGGGGACCTCGAGCACCGGGGAGCTGTTTTTT
many,TRBJ2-7,TRBV15,TRBD1,CATSRPETGPSYEQYF,TGTGCCACCAGCAGACCGGAGACAGGGCCCTCCTACGAGCAGTACTTC
NA,TRBJ1-1,TRBV29-1,NA,CSAGGRLNTEAFF,TGCAGCGCTGGGGGACGTTTGAACACTGAAGCTTTCTTT
many,TRBJ2-4,TRBV7-2,NA,CASSLGYGKNIQYF,TGTGCCAGCAGCTTAGGGTATGGTAAAAACATTCAGTACTTC
few,TRBJ2-1,TRBV19,TRBD2,CASQGTSGRTTLRNEQFF,TGTGCCAGTCAAGGGACTAGCGGGAGGACTACCCTACGGAATGAGCAGTTCTTC
NA,TRBJ2-2,TRBV6-1,NA,CASSELRAGELFF,TGTGCCAGCAGTGAACTCAGGGCCGGGGAGCTGTTTTTT
NA,TRBJ2-2,TRBV18,TRBD1,CASSPKGTGGAGTAELFF,TGTGCCAGCTCGCCAAAAGGGACAGGGGGCGCTGGAACCGCGGAGCTGTTTTTT
NA,TRBJ2-3,TRBV9,NA,CASSTRTLDTQYF,TGTGCCAGCAGCACGAGGACACTTGATACGCAGTATTTT
NA,TRBJ2-7,TRBV13,NA,CASSLPGLAPYEQYF,TGTGCCAGCAGCTTACCGGGACTGGCTCCCTACGAGCAGTACTTC
many,TRBJ2-1,TRBV2,TRBD1,CASSDPRTGDWGGEQFF,TGTGCCAGCAGTGACCCAAGGACAGGGGATTGGGGCGGGGAGCAGTTCTTC
many,TRBJ1-6,TRBV20-1,NA,CSARDSVGNSPLHF,TGCAGTGCTAGAGATAGCGTGGGTAATTCACCCCTCCACTTT